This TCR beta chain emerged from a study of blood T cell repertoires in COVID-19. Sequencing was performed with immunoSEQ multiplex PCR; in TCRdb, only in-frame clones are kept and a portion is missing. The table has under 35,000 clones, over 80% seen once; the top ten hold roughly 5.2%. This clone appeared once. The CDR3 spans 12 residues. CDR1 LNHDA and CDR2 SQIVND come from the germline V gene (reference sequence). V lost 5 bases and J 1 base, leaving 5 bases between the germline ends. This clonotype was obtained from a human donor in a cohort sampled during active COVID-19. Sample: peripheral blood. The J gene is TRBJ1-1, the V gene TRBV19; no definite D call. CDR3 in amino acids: CASSFGNTEAFF. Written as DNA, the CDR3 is TGTGCCAGTAGTTTCGGGAACACTGAAGCTTTCTTT.